This is a list of T cell receptor beta chains from one sample in a study of T-cell reconstitution after alpha-beta-depleted transplantation in children. TCRdb redid the calling of the PCR reads with MiXCR, one entry per CDR3 protein. The table includes about 980,000 distinct CDR3 sequences, about 29% detected once. The material was PBMCs, mostly from graft donor cells, obtained 360 days after TCRalphabeta/CD19-depleted stem cell transplant. The receptors here all came from a boy under two years old who had a stem cell transplant for SCID, so the T cells may come from the graft donor. Both conserved end residues are part of each CDR3. D genes are given only for firm matches. The size entry is marked missing in some rows and otherwise reads once, few, many or a size class.

TRBV20-1	TRBJ1-2	-	TRBD1	12	CSAPKGAFGYTF	TGCAGTGCTCCGAAGGGGGCGTTTGGCTACACCTTC
TRBV18	TRBJ2-3	-	TRBD1	18	CASSPMLQGAGSTDTQYF	TGTGCCAGCTCACCAATGCTACAGGGGGCTGGGAGCACAGATACGCAGTATTTT
TRBV27	TRBJ2-7	few	TRBD1	13	CASSRDRSNEQYF	TGTGCCAGCAGTCGGGACAGGTCAAACGAGCAGTACTTC
TRBV12-3/TRBV12-4	TRBJ2-2	-	-	14	CASSFTMNTGELFF	TGTGCCAGCAGTTTTACTATGAACACCGGGGAGCTGTTTTTT
TRBV9	TRBJ2-7	few	-	15	CASSARDGIRYEQYF	TGTGCCAGCAGCGCCCGGGACGGCATAAGATACGAGCAGTACTTC
TRBV7-9	TRBJ2-1	-	-	12	CASSLPENEQFF	TGTGCCAGCAGCTTACCGGAAAATGAGCAGTTCTTC
TRBV28	TRBJ2-3	-	TRBD2	14	CASSFKRGAYTQYF	TGTGCCAGCAGTTTCAAGCGGGGGGCGTATACGCAGTATTTT
TRBV12-3/TRBV12-4	TRBJ1-1	-	-	16	CASSSRQVGKGTEAFF	TGTGCCAGCAGTTCCAGACAGGTGGGTAAAGGCACTGAAGCTTTCTTT
TRBV20-1	TRBJ2-7	few	TRBD2	14	CSAREREGRYEQYF	TGCAGTGCTAGAGAGCGGGAGGGCCGTTACGAGCAGTACTTC
TRBV24-1	TRBJ2-1	few	-	15	CATSGGALSYNEQFF	TGTGCCACCAGCGGAGGGGCCCTCTCCTACAATGAGCAGTTCTTC
TRBV6-2/TRBV6-3	TRBJ2-5	-	TRBD1	14	CASSYAGGGETQYF	TGTGCCAGCAGTTACGCAGGGGGCGGAGAGACCCAGTACTTC
TRBV28	TRBJ2-7	many	TRBD2	14	CASSPWGGSYEQYF	TGTGCCAGCAGTCCCTGGGGGGGCTCCTACGAGCAGTACTTC
TRBV28	TRBJ2-3	-	TRBD1	15	CASTPTGDGTDTQYF	TGTGCCAGCACCCCGACAGGGGATGGCACAGATACGCAGTATTTT
TRBV5-5	TRBJ2-5	few	TRBD2	17	CASSLAGGPLTKETQYF	TGTGCCAGCTCCCTTGCGGGGGGCCCGTTAACAAAAGAGACCCAGTACTTC
TRBV28	TRBJ2-4	few	-	17	CASSPSVGVRAKNIQYF	TGTGCCAGCAGTCCGAGTGTAGGGGTTAGAGCCAAAAACATTCAGTACTTC
TRBV28	TRBJ2-3	-	TRBD1	18	CASSPWDRGIKSTDTQYF	TGTGCCAGCAGCCCCTGGGACAGGGGGATTAAAAGCACAGATACGCAGTATTTT
TRBV10-1	TRBJ2-5	-	TRBD1	16	CASSAGGTGFQETQYF	TGCGCCAGCAGTGCCGGCGGGACAGGGTTCCAAGAGACCCAGTACTTC
TRBV5-5	TRBJ2-3	-	-	15	CASSLQSRVPDTQYF	TGTGCCAGCAGCCTACAAAGTAGAGTCCCAGATACGCAGTATTTT
TRBV5-5	TRBJ1-3	few	-	15	CASSQVRGKGNTIYF	TGTGCCAGCAGCCAAGTCAGGGGAAAGGGAAACACCATATATTTT
TRBV6-5	TRBJ2-3	few	-	14	CASSYLAWTDTQYF	TGTGCCAGCAGTTACTTGGCTTGGACAGATACGCAGTATTTT
TRBV29-1	TRBJ2-1	few	-	14	CSVGVRGLGNEQFF	TGCAGCGTTGGGGTGAGGGGCCTGGGGAATGAGCAGTTCTTC